The present T cell receptor (beta chain) was sequenced within a study of cytomegalovirus exposure and HLA in healthy donors. Study results and limitations: A later analysis appeared to link common viral pathogens to several of the most significant clusters.

The CDR3 is 14 residues long. Trimming took off 6 bases at V and 2 bases at J, with 12 bases between the two ends. Germline CDR1 MGHDK, CDR2 SYGVNS. Donors showed nominal health when sampled, although they likely had unrecorded immune exposures. This clone was detected only a few times. Its antigen remains unknown. Use of 60 Vbeta and 13 Jbeta primers characterized the PCR. As processed by the authors: The authors later counted roughly 76 million unique TCR beta chains, 9.5 million to 13 million of them shared. The repertoire was sequenced with immunoSEQ multiplex PCR; TCRdb's copy has only in-frame clones and lacks some. That table supplies the V and J calls and clone size; D and trimming were determined from the DNA. The data show about 150,000 clones, roughly 77% seen once.

The TCR sequence derives from a human donor in good health. V is TRBV25-1 and J is TRBJ2-3; D possibly corresponds to TRBD1 (5 bases). The sequencing sample was made of PBMCs. CDR3 residues: CASRRGHPTDTQYF. The CDR3 DNA is TGTGCCAGCAGAAGGGGTCATCCCACAGATACGCAGTATTTT.